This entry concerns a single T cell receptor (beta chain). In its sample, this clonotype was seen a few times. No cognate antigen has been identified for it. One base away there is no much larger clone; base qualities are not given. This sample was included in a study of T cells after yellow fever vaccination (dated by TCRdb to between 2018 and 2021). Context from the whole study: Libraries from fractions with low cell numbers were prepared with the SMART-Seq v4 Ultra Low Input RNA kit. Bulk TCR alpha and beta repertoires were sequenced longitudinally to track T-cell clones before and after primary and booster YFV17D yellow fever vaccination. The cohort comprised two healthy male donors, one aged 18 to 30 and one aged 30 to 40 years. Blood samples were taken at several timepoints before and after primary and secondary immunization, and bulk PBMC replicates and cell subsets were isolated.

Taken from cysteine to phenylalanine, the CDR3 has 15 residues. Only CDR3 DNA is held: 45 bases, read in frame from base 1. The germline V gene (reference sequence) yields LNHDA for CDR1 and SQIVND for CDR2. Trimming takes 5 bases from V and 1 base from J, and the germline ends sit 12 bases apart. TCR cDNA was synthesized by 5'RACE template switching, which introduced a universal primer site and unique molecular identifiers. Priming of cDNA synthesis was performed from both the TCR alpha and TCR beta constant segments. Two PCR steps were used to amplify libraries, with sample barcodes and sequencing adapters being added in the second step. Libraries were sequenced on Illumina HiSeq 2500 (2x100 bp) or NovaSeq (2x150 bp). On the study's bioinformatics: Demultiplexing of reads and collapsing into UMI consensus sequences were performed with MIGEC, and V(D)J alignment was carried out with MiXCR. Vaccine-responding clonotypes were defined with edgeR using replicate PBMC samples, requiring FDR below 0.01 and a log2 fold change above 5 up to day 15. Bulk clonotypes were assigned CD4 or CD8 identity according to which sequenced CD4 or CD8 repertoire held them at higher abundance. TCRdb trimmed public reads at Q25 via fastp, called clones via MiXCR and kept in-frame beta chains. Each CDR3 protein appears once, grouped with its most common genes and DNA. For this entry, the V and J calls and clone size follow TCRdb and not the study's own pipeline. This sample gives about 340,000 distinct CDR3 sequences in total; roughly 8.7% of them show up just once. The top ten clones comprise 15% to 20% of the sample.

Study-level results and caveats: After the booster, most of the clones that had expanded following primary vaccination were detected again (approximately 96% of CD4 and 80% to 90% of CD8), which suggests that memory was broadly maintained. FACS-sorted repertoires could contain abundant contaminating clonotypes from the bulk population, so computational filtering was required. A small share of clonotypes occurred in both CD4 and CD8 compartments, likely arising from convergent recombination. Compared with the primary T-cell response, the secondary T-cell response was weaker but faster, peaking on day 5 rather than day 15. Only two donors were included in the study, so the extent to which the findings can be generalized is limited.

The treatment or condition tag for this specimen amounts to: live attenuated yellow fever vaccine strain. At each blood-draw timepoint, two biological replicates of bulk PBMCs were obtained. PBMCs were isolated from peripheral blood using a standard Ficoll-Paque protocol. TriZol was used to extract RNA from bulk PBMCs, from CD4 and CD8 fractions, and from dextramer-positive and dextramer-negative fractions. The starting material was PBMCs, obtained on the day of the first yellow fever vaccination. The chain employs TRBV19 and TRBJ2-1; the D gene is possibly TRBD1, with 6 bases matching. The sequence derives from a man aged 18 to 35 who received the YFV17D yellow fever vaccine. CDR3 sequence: CASSVTGMSYNEQFF. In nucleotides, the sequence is TGTGCCAGTAGTGTTACAGGGATGTCCTACAATGAGCAGTTCTTC.